What follows are 18 T cell receptor beta chains derived from one specimen sequenced in a study of shared clonotypes between healthy human individuals (dated by TCRdb to the early 2020s). The library was obtained by the immunoSEQ multiplex PCR assay. TCRdb limited this immuneACCESS table to in-frame rearrangements with V and J called. A share of clones is missing; checked studies link under half to unresolved V genes, and the rest is unexplained. In this sample the table shows more than 2 million clones, approximately 95% of which occur a single time. Jointly, the top ten make up 0.13% of the sample. Sequenced input: naive CD4+ T cells sorted from blood. Sample cell subset or site, as interpreted from the label and publication: CD45RA+ positively selected. These receptors originate from a young man in good health.

The chain joins TRBV11-2 to TRBJ2-1; 13 nucleotides match TRBD2. The junction had 9 bases not matched to a gene; V was cut back by 3 bases and J by 4 bases. This CDR3 has 18 residues. CDR1 SGHAT and CDR2 FQNNGV come from the germline V gene. The CDR3 region is CASSFGTSGTSLYNEQFF. In DNA form, the CDR3 reads TGTGCCAGCAGCTTTGGGACTAGCGGGACATCGTTGTACAATGAGCAGTTCTTC.

On this clone: Other DNA sequences from this sample encode an identical CDR3 as well. J is TRBJ2-5 and V is TRBV6-1; 7 positions agree with TRBD2. This CDR3 contains 13 residues. The V segment lost 6 bases and the J segment 3 bases; nucleotides outside the gene matches: 4. CDR1 and CDR2 (germline): MNHNS, SASEGT. The CDR3 bases are TGTGCCAGCAGGGGACTAAACGAAGAGACCCAGTACTTC. As protein: CASRGLNEETQYF.

This chain links TRBV29-1 with TRBJ2-1, with D maybe TRBD2 (5 bases). Trimming stripped 0 bases from V and 2 bases from J, with 14 bases between. Germline CDR1 SQVTM, CDR2 ANQGSEA. The CDR3 is 16 residues long. In nucleotides, the CDR3 is TGCAGCGTTGAAGATCTCCTAGCAACTACCTACAATGAGCAGTTCTTC. Amino acid sequence: CSVEDLLATTYNEQFF.

The rearrangement uses TRBV28 and TRBJ2-7, with 8 positions matching TRBD1. This CDR3 contains 15 residues. Germline V lookup: CDR1 MDHEN, CDR2 SYDVKM. Losses at the gene ends were 4 bases for V and 9 bases for J; bases not matched to a gene: 14. The CDR3 region has the DNA TGTGCCAGCAGTTCTACCGGACAGGGAGCTACGGGGCAGTACTTC. Its protein is CASSSTGQGATGQYF.

V usage is TRBV7-6 and J usage is TRBJ2-7, with 9 bases aligning to TRBD2. Germline V gene sequence: CDR1 SGHVS, CDR2 FNYEAQ. With 5 bases clipped from V and 0 bases from J, the junction kept 8 bases outside the gene matches. The CDR3 sequence is 16 residues long. The CDR3 coding sequence is TGTGCCAGCAGCCTCACAGCGGGGGGACTCTCCTACGAGCAGTACTTC. Translated, it gives CASSLTAGGLSYEQYF.

The genes are TRBV6-5 and TRBJ2-3, with D unresolved. Germline-derived CDR1 and CDR2 are MNHEY and SVGAGI. This CDR3 has 13 amino acids. V was pared by 5 bases and J by 6 bases, with 12 bases between. The CDR3 coding sequence is TGTGCCAGCAGTCAGGATCGGTCCGATACGCAGTATTTT. Translating gives CASSQDRSDTQYF.

The CDR3 protein is CASTEGIWEQYF. Here the CDR3 DNA reads TGTGCCAGCACTGAGGGAATATGGGAGCAGTACTTC. V is TRBV6-1 and J is TRBJ2-7; tentatively, D is TRBD2 (5 bases). The CDR3 runs 12 residues. Germline assignment: CDR1 MNHNS and CDR2 SASEGT. Trimming removed 7 bases at V and 7 bases at J, with 14 bases between.

V and J are TRBV27 and TRBJ2-1; D could derive from TRBD1 or TRBD2 (6 bases each). The V and J ends lost 6 bases and 5 bases respectively, with 17 bases between them. This CDR3 comprises 15 residues. Germline CDR1 is MNHEY and CDR2 is SMNVEV (reference sequence). The CDR3 bases are TGTGCCAGCAGCCCACTAGGGGGGCGTAACAATGAGCAGTTCTTC. Its translation: CASSPLGGRNNEQFF.

The CDR3 nucleotides read TGTGCCAGCAGCTCAGAACAGGGATTTTTCACTGAAGCTTTCTTT. Its translation: CASSSEQGFFTEAFF. This chain uses TRBV7-8 with TRBJ1-1, with D perhaps TRBD1 (6 bases). V lost 4 bases and J 4 bases, leaving 16 bases between the germline ends. The germline gives CDR1 SGHVS, CDR2 FQNEAQ. This CDR3 contains 15 residues.

The chain uses TRBV11-2 and TRBJ1-1, with 7 bases identical to TRBD1. This CDR3 contains 15 residues. Per the germline V gene, CDR1 is SGHAT and CDR2 is FQNNGV. V lost 1 base and J lost 4; bases outside the gene matches: 6. CDR3 protein: CASSLVSGGITEAFF. The CDR3 nucleotides are TGTGCCAGCAGCTTAGTGTCAGGGGGAATCACTGAAGCTTTCTTT. Full variable domain (outside the CDR3, taken from reference TRBV11-2 and TRBJ1-1): EAGVAQSPRYKIIEKRQSVAFWCNPISGHATLYWYQQILGQGPKLLIQFQNNGVVDDSQLPKDRFSAERLKGVDSTLKIQPAKLEDSAVYLCASSLVSGGITEAFFGQGTRLTVV.

The rearrangement uses TRBV5-1 and TRBJ2-7; D tentatively fits TRBD1 or TRBD2 (5 bases each). CDR3 length equals 14 residues. In germline, CDR1 is SGHRS, CDR2 YFSETQ. The V and J ends lost 0 bases and 12 bases respectively, with 19 bases between them. DNA for the CDR3: TGCGCCAGCAGCTTGGAAGGGACCTCTTTTATGAGGTACTTC. Its protein is CASSLEGTSFMRYF.

About this clone itself: Different DNA sequences within this sample yield the same CDR3. This chain connects TRBV5-1 to TRBJ1-6; no clear D. The germline V and J ends were trimmed by 0 bases and 9 bases, with 7 bases remaining between them. This CDR3 is built from 13 residues. Per germline, CDR1 SGHRS and CDR2 YFSETQ. CDR3 loop: CASSLEGSSPLHF. The CDR3 DNA reads TGCGCCAGCAGCTTGGAGGGAAGTTCACCCCTCCACTTT.

The rearrangement uses TRBV6-5 and TRBJ2-3; the D is unclear. This CDR3 contains 15 residues. Trimming removed 0 bases at V and 1 base at J, with 8 bases between. Germline lookup yields CDR1 MNHEY and CDR2 SVGAGI. The CDR3 region has the DNA TGTGCCAGCAGTTACTCGATATGGCGCACAGATACGCAGTATTTT. It specifies CASSYSIWRTDTQYF.

The chain combines TRBV18 with TRBJ2-2; D gene unclear. Trimming left V 3 bases short and J 1 base short, with 12 bases between. CDR1 and CDR2 from the germline V gene are KGHSH and LQKENI. This CDR3 has 16 residues. CDR3 protein: CASSPRGRQNTGELFF. The CDR3 bases are TGTGCCAGCTCACCGAGAGGCAGGCAGAACACCGGGGAGCTGTTTTTT.

The genes are TRBV6-6 and TRBJ2-3; D unresolved. The CDR3 has 14 residues. Germline V gene data show CDR1 as MNHNY and CDR2 as SVGAGI (reference sequence). V was clipped by 2 bases and J by 2 bases, with 8 bases between them. The CDR3 DNA is TGTGCCAGCAGTTACCCCCAGAACACAGATACGCAGTATTTT. Amino acids: CASSYPQNTDTQYF.

This clone was seen once. The rearrangement links TRBV27 to TRBJ1-2; D call uncertain. V was clipped by 1 base and J by 4 bases, with 13 bases between them. Germline V CDR1 and CDR2: MNHEY, SMNVEV (reference sequence). The length of the CDR3 is 15 residues. Here the CDR3 reads CASSLLQYTSYGYTF. The CDR3 nucleotides are TGTGCCAGCAGTTTATTACAGTACACCAGCTATGGCTACACCTTC.

The chain carries TRBV9 and TRBJ2-5, with 12 bases matching TRBD1. With 6 bases clipped from V and 2 bases from J, the junction kept 5 bases outside the gene matches. Germline assignment: CDR1 SGDLS and CDR2 YYNGEE. CDR3 size: 15 residues. The CDR3 DNA reads TGTGCCAGCACCAGGGACAGGGGGCATCAAGAGACCCAGTACTTC. This encodes CASTRDRGHQETQYF.

The V and J genes are TRBV10-2 and TRBJ2-2, with D possibly matching TRBD1 (5 bases). Trimming pared 7 bases from V and 1 base from J, leaving 13 bases between. In germline, CDR1 is WSHSY, CDR2 SAAADI. This CDR3 comprises 15 residues. In DNA form, the CDR3 reads TGCGCCAGCAAGGGCGCCAGGGTGAACACCGGGGAGCTGTTTTTT. Its translation: CASKGARVNTGELFF.